Listed below are T cell receptor beta chains from one sample, sequenced in a study of metastatic and nonmetastatic thyroid tumors. TCRdb redid the clone calls on the PCR reads using MiXCR. The sample contains 40,000 or so clones, around a fifth of which appear only once. Sequences were obtained from blood. All receptors come from a female donor with papillary thyroid cancer or a benign thyroid nodule (not recorded which). Some clones in this sample may be carry-over from other donors' samples. The CDR3 runs from the conserved cysteine through the conserved F or W. A D gene is named only where the DNA matches it firmly. Only some rows state a clone size, as once, few, many or a class for expanded clones.

len: 15
abundance: NA
j_gene: TRBJ2-4
v_gene: TRBV5-6
d_gene: NA
CDR3nt: TGTGCCAGCAGCTTGAACCGGGACCCTCTTCACATTCAGTACTTC
CDR3aa: CASSLNRDPLHIQYF

len: 14
abundance: many
j_gene: TRBJ2-1
v_gene: TRBV14
d_gene: TRBD2
CDR3nt: TGTGCCAGCAGCCCGGGACTAGCGTCACATGAGCAGTTCTTC
CDR3aa: CASSPGLASHEQFF

len: 14
abundance: many
j_gene: TRBJ1-5
v_gene: TRBV19
d_gene: NA
CDR3nt: TGTGCCAGTAGTATTACCGGGCAGGGTCAGCCCCAGCATTTT
CDR3aa: CASSITGQGQPQHF

len: 16
abundance: many
j_gene: TRBJ2-2
v_gene: TRBV10-3
d_gene: NA
CDR3nt: TGTGCCATCAGTGAGTCGACAGGTTCGAACACCGGGGAGCTATTTTTT
CDR3aa: CAISESTGSNTGELFF

len: 15
abundance: many
j_gene: TRBJ2-3
v_gene: TRBV3-1
d_gene: NA
CDR3nt: TGTGCCAGCAGCGCTAGGGAGTCTAGCACAGATACGCAGTATTTT
CDR3aa: CASSARESSTDTQYF

len: 11
abundance: NA
j_gene: TRBJ2-7
v_gene: TRBV20-1
d_gene: NA
CDR3nt: TGCAGTGTGGGACGGACCTACGAGCAGTACTTC
CDR3aa: CSVGRTYEQYF

len: 21
abundance: few
j_gene: TRBJ2-1
v_gene: TRBV24-1
d_gene: TRBD2
CDR3nt: TGTGCCACCAGTGACGCCTCGACAGGGTACGGGGCTAGCGGGGTTTACAATGAGCAGTTCTTC
CDR3aa: CATSDASTGYGASGVYNEQFF

len: 15
abundance: many
j_gene: TRBJ2-3
v_gene: TRBV27
d_gene: NA
CDR3nt: TGTGCCAGCAGTTTTTGGGAACAGAGCACAGATACGCAGTATTTT
CDR3aa: CASSFWEQSTDTQYF

len: 16
abundance: NA
j_gene: TRBJ2-2
v_gene: TRBV20-1
d_gene: TRBD2
CDR3nt: TGCAGTGCCAGCGGACTAGCGGGAGGGAACACCGGGGAGCTGTTTTTT
CDR3aa: CSASGLAGGNTGELFF

len: 15
abundance: many
j_gene: TRBJ2-7
v_gene: TRBV20-1
d_gene: TRBD2
CDR3nt: TGCAGTGCTGAGGATAGCGGGAGGCCTTCCTACGAGCAGTACTTC
CDR3aa: CSAEDSGRPSYEQYF

len: 14
abundance: NA
j_gene: TRBJ2-7
v_gene: TRBV5-1
d_gene: TRBD2
CDR3nt: TGCGCCAGCAGCAAGGGACTAGCGGGGTACGAGCAGTACTTC
CDR3aa: CASSKGLAGYEQYF

len: 14
abundance: medium-sized
j_gene: TRBJ2-7
v_gene: TRBV28
d_gene: TRBD1
CDR3nt: TGTGCCAGCGTCGTAGGGGGCGCTACCTCCGAGCAGTACTTC
CDR3aa: CASVVGGATSEQYF

len: 14
abundance: many
j_gene: TRBJ2-3
v_gene: TRBV14
d_gene: TRBD2
CDR3nt: TGTGCCAGCAGCCAGGGGGGGAGCGCAGATACGCAGTATTTT
CDR3aa: CASSQGGSADTQYF

len: 14
abundance: few
j_gene: TRBJ2-7
v_gene: TRBV6-1
d_gene: NA
CDR3nt: TGTGCCAGTTTGGTTTCTCCGCAGGGCGGCGAGCAGTACTTC
CDR3aa: CASLVSPQGGEQYF

len: 14
abundance: many
j_gene: TRBJ2-7
v_gene: TRBV28
d_gene: NA
CDR3nt: TGTGCCAGCAGCAACATGGACCTTGATTACGAGCAGTACTTC
CDR3aa: CASSNMDLDYEQYF

len: 16
abundance: many
j_gene: TRBJ2-1
v_gene: TRBV18
d_gene: NA
CDR3nt: TGTGCCAGCTCACCACCGTTGGTCGGGAGGACAGATCAGCAGTTCTTC
CDR3aa: CASSPPLVGRTDQQFF

len: 13
abundance: many
j_gene: TRBJ1-2
v_gene: TRBV7-9
d_gene: NA
CDR3nt: TGTGCCAGCAGCTTAGGAGCTCCCCATGGCTACACCTTC
CDR3aa: CASSLGAPHGYTF

len: 15
abundance: many
j_gene: TRBJ1-5
v_gene: TRBV6-2/TRBV6-3
d_gene: NA
CDR3nt: TGTGCCACAGGTGGGGGGCGATTGGGCAATCAGCCCCAGCATTTT
CDR3aa: CATGGGRLGNQPQHF

len: 16
abundance: many
j_gene: TRBJ2-1
v_gene: TRBV5-1
d_gene: NA
CDR3nt: TGCGCCAGCAGCTTGTCGGGCGGACATTTATACAATGAGCAGTTCTTC
CDR3aa: CASSLSGGHLYNEQFF

len: 12
abundance: NA
j_gene: TRBJ1-2
v_gene: TRBV7-2
d_gene: NA
CDR3nt: TGTGCCAGCAGCTTTCAGAATGATGGCTACACCTTC
CDR3aa: CASSFQNDGYTF

len: 15
abundance: many
j_gene: TRBJ2-1
v_gene: TRBV5-1
d_gene: TRBD2
CDR3nt: TGCGCCAGCACCCCTGGACAGCCCGGGACTAGCGAGCAGTTCTTC
CDR3aa: CASTPGQPGTSEQFF

len: 16
abundance: few
j_gene: TRBJ2-1
v_gene: TRBV6-2/TRBV6-3
d_gene: TRBD2
CDR3nt: TGTGCCAGCAGTTCCCCCTGCCTAGCGGGCGACAATGAGCAGTCCTTC
CDR3aa: CASSSPCLAGDNEQSF

len: 14
abundance: many
j_gene: TRBJ2-1
v_gene: TRBV28
d_gene: NA
CDR3nt: TGTGCCAGCACCCTGGCTAGCGCCTACAATGAGCAGTTCTTC
CDR3aa: CASTLASAYNEQFF

len: 17
abundance: NA
j_gene: TRBJ1-5
v_gene: TRBV20-1
d_gene: NA
CDR3nt: TGCAGTGCTAGAGATGAGGCAGGGGATAGTGCGGATCAGCCCCAGCATTTT
CDR3aa: CSARDEAGDSADQPQHF

len: 10
abundance: many
j_gene: TRBJ2-7
v_gene: TRBV19
d_gene: NA
CDR3nt: TGTGCCAGTAGTGAAGGCAGGCAGTACTTC
CDR3aa: CASSEGRQYF

len: 14
abundance: many
j_gene: TRBJ2-1
v_gene: TRBV12-5
d_gene: TRBD1
CDR3nt: TGTGCTAGTGCCTCAGGGGGTGGGCGTAATGAGCAGTTCTTC
CDR3aa: CASASGGGRNEQFF

len: 14
abundance: NA
j_gene: TRBJ2-7
v_gene: TRBV6-1
d_gene: TRBD1
CDR3nt: TGTGCCAGCAGTCGCGGACAGGGAGAGGACGAGCAGTACTTC
CDR3aa: CASSRGQGEDEQYF

len: 11
abundance: many
j_gene: TRBJ2-2
v_gene: TRBV11-2
d_gene: NA
CDR3nt: TGTGCCAGCAGAGGGGGCGGGGAGCTGTTTTTT
CDR3aa: CASRGGGELFF

len: 15
abundance: many
j_gene: TRBJ1-5
v_gene: TRBV5-4
d_gene: NA
CDR3nt: TGTGCCAGCAGCTTGGGGTATAGAGGCAATCAGCCCCAGCATTTT
CDR3aa: CASSLGYRGNQPQHF

len: 15
abundance: large
j_gene: TRBJ2-2
v_gene: TRBV6-2/TRBV6-3
d_gene: TRBD1
CDR3nt: TGTGCCAGCAGTACCGGGACAGGGGACACCGGGGAGCTGTTTTTT
CDR3aa: CASSTGTGDTGELFF

len: 16
abundance: many
j_gene: TRBJ2-1
v_gene: TRBV6-1
d_gene: TRBD2
CDR3nt: TGTGCCAGCAGTGGGGGACGCGGGAGCTCCTACAATGAGCAGTTCTTC
CDR3aa: CASSGGRGSSYNEQFF

len: 16
abundance: medium-sized
j_gene: TRBJ2-7
v_gene: TRBV28
d_gene: TRBD2
CDR3nt: TGTGCCAGCAGGTCTTCTCTAGCGGAGAGCTCCTACGAGCAGTACTTC
CDR3aa: CASRSSLAESSYEQYF

len: 15
abundance: many
j_gene: TRBJ1-2
v_gene: TRBV4-1
d_gene: TRBD1
CDR3nt: TGCGCCAGCAGCCAAGAAGACCGGACAGGCTATGGCTACACCTTC
CDR3aa: CASSQEDRTGYGYTF

len: 14
abundance: NA
j_gene: TRBJ1-1
v_gene: TRBV28
d_gene: TRBD1
CDR3nt: TGTGCCAGCAGTTTGGAACAGGGGGCTGCTGAAGCCTTCTTT
CDR3aa: CASSLEQGAAEAFF

len: 13
abundance: many
j_gene: TRBJ1-2
v_gene: TRBV28
d_gene: NA
CDR3nt: TGTGCCACCACTTGGGTCCCTCACTATGGCTACACCTTC
CDR3aa: CATTWVPHYGYTF

len: 15
abundance: NA
j_gene: TRBJ2-3
v_gene: TRBV20-1
d_gene: NA
CDR3nt: TGCAGTGCTGGTCGCAGGCCATCTAGCACAGATACACAGTATTTT
CDR3aa: CSAGRRPSSTDTQYF

len: 14
abundance: NA
j_gene: TRBJ2-7
v_gene: TRBV6-1
d_gene: NA
CDR3nt: TGTGCCGTCTCCCCCGGGCGGGCCACCTACGAGCAGTACTTC
CDR3aa: CAVSPGRATYEQYF

len: 15
abundance: NA
j_gene: TRBJ1-2
v_gene: TRBV7-2
d_gene: NA
CDR3nt: TGTGCCAGCAGCTCCGTAGCTTCAGGGAGAAGTGGCTACACCTTC
CDR3aa: CASSSVASGRSGYTF

len: 13
abundance: many
j_gene: TRBJ2-1
v_gene: TRBV28
d_gene: NA
CDR3nt: TGTGCCAGCAGTTTAACACAGGACAATGAGCAGTTCTTC
CDR3aa: CASSLTQDNEQFF

len: 13
abundance: few
j_gene: TRBJ1-2
v_gene: TRBV28
d_gene: NA
CDR3nt: TGTGCCAGCGTGCTAGGCCAGGGCTATGGCTACACCTTC
CDR3aa: CASVLGQGYGYTF

len: 12
abundance: few
j_gene: TRBJ2-1
v_gene: TRBV20-1
d_gene: TRBD2
CDR3nt: TGCAGTGCTAGACTAGCGGACAATGAGCAGTTCTTC
CDR3aa: CSARLADNEQFF

len: 13
abundance: NA
j_gene: TRBJ2-7
v_gene: TRBV20-1
d_gene: TRBD2
CDR3nt: TGCAGTGCTGACATGACTAGCGGGAGCGAGCAGTACTTC
CDR3aa: CSADMTSGSEQYF

len: 16
abundance: NA
j_gene: TRBJ2-1
v_gene: TRBV24-1
d_gene: NA
CDR3nt: TGTGCCACCAGTGATCCACCTAGCGAAGGTTATAATGAGCAGTTCTTC
CDR3aa: CATSDPPSEGYNEQFF

len: 13
abundance: NA
j_gene: TRBJ2-7
v_gene: TRBV6-1
d_gene: NA
CDR3nt: TGTGCCAGCAGTCCCCTAAGGGGCTACGAGCAGTACTTC
CDR3aa: CASSPLRGYEQYF

len: 14
abundance: few
j_gene: TRBJ1-1
v_gene: TRBV28
d_gene: NA
CDR3nt: TGTGTCAGAAGTTTTTATGACAGGCTCACTGAAGCTTTATTT
CDR3aa: CVRSFYDRLTEALF

len: 18
abundance: few
j_gene: TRBJ1-1
v_gene: TRBV6-2/TRBV6-3
d_gene: NA
CDR3nt: TGTGCCAGCAGTATGCCTAGGGGGACCCCCACTTTGAACACTGAAACTTTCTTT
CDR3aa: CASSMPRGTPTLNTETFF

len: 15
abundance: many
j_gene: TRBJ2-3
v_gene: TRBV20-1
d_gene: NA
CDR3nt: TGCAGTGCTAGCCCCGAAGTGGGGAGCACAGATACGCAGTATTTT
CDR3aa: CSASPEVGSTDTQYF

len: 15
abundance: many
j_gene: TRBJ2-1
v_gene: TRBV19
d_gene: TRBD2
CDR3nt: TGTGCCAGTAGTATTCAGCGGGGGGCCTACAATGAGCAGTTCTTC
CDR3aa: CASSIQRGAYNEQFF

len: 15
abundance: few
j_gene: TRBJ2-7
v_gene: TRBV29-1
d_gene: TRBD2
CDR3nt: TGCAGCGTTGCTGGGGGACTAGCGGGTTTCTACGAGCAGTACTTC
CDR3aa: CSVAGGLAGFYEQYF

len: 13
abundance: many
j_gene: TRBJ2-1
v_gene: TRBV6-4
d_gene: NA
CDR3nt: TGTGCCAGCAGTAGTAGCGGCTACAATGAGCAGTTCTTC
CDR3aa: CASSSSGYNEQFF

len: 14
abundance: many
j_gene: TRBJ2-7
v_gene: TRBV5-1
d_gene: NA
CDR3nt: TGCGCCAGCAGCTTGGCGACAGCTGTTACGAGGCAGTACTTC
CDR3aa: CASSLATAVTRQYF